This T cell receptor (beta chain) was sequenced for a study of control samples from healthy donors and cancer patients. This CDR3 is built from 13 residues. V was cut by 2 bases and J by 4 bases, with 11 bases left in between. CDR1 is SQVTM, CDR2 ANQGSEA, per germline. The table came from immunoSEQ multiplex PCR; TCRdb's copy has only in-frame clones and leaves some out. The sample yields more than 95,000 clones, approximately 89% seen once. Material for sequencing was blood. The sequence came from a man aged 55 to 70 in good health. The genes are TRBV29-1 and TRBJ2-5; D is uncertain. In DNA, the CDR3 is TGCAGCGTTGAACCGGCCCGCAGAGAGACCCAGTACTTC. This codes for CSVEPARRETQYF. The variable domain in full, completed from reference TRBV29-1 and TRBJ2-5, reads SAVISQKPSRDICQRGTSLTIQCQVDSQVTMMFWYRQQPGQSLTLIATANQGSEATYESGFVIDKFPISRPNLTFSTLTVSNMSPEDSSIYLCSVEPARRETQYFGPGTRLLVL.